This entry describes one T cell receptor (beta chain). The record originates from a study of blood T cell repertoires in COVID-19. Study background: Samples came from the United States, Italy and Spain, spanning acute and convalescent COVID-19. Sources were T cells, B-cell-depleted T cells, or PBMCs; the material itself was cDNA or gDNA.

Germline CDR1 and CDR2: SGHRS and YFSETQ. Trimming cost V 1 base and J 1 base; bases outside gene matches: 1. The CDR3 runs to 14 residues. Original processing notes: Counts of nucleated cells, estimated from reference gene primer amplification, were obtained. The repertoire was sequenced with immunoSEQ multiplex PCR; TCRdb's copy has only in-frame clones and lacks some. The V and J calls and clone size were taken over from that table, and D and trimming were inferred from the DNA. The table shows about 240,000 clones, with roughly nine tenths occurring only once. This rearrangement joins TRBV5-1 to TRBJ2-7, with 8 bases identical to TRBD2. The sample was peripheral blood. This receptor was taken from a man aged 60 to 69 who had recovered from COVID-19. CDR3 protein: CASSLTSGSYEQYF. In nucleotides, the CDR3 is TGCGCCAGCAGCTTGACTAGCGGTTCCTACGAGCAGTACTTC.